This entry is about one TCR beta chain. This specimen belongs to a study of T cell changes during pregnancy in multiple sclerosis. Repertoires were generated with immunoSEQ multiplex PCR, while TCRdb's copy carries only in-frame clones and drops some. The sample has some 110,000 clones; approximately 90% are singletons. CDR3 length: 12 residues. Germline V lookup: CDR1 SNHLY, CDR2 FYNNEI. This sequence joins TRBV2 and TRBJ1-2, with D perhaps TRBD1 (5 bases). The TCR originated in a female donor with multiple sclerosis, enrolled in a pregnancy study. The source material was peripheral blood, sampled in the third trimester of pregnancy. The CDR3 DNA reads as TGTGGGACAACAAAAAGGTCTTATGGCTACACCTTC. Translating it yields CGTTKRSYGYTF.